The text below deals with one T cell receptor beta chain. As yet, its antigen is unknown. Germline V lookup: CDR1 SGHRS, CDR2 YFSETQ. The CDR3 is 14 residues long. This sample is drawn from a study of monozygotic twins with inflammatory bowel disease. Study-wide results and limits: For repertoire similarity, concordant twins did not differ from discordant twins, possibly because power was limited. Especially with disease activity, IBD patients had fewer clonotypes in common with others than healthy twins did. Patient repertoires may have gained variability from differing immunosuppressive treatments. Diversity of TCRbeta measured by inverse Simpson was lower in IBD patients than in healthy co-twins.

One entry per CDR3 protein, without DNA, is what TCRdb gives after re-calling the 5' RACE reads. This sample's table has under 150,000 distinct CDR3 sequences. The sample consisted of blood. The chain joins TRBV5-1 to TRBJ2-5; TCRdb's D call, TRBD1, is unchecked because there is no DNA. This TCR came from a human donor with ulcerative colitis or Crohn's disease, or a healthy co-twin of an affected twin (not recorded which). CDR3 amino acids: CASSSTGAMETQYF.